These 13 T cell receptor beta chains share one sample of origin, sequenced in a study of Ad26.COV2.S vaccination and SARS-CoV-2 variants (dated by TCRdb to the early 2020s). The treatment or condition label on this specimen signifies: some 20 received Ad26.COV2.S at low or high dose, single or two shots; roughly 5 received placebo; per-sample allocation not given. For vaccine and placebo recipients, the sequenced repertoires came from samples collected on day 63 after the first injection. The receptor library was made with the immunoSEQ multiplex PCR assay. Here the immuneACCESS table is served through TCRdb, limited to in-frame sequences with V and J called. Missing clones are a known gap in these copies; in checked studies unresolved V genes cover under half, and the rest lacks a known reason. This sample comprises 380,000 or so clones, about 88% of them detected only once. About 10% of the sample comes from the top ten.

The sequenced sample was peripheral blood, obtained in a trial of Ad26.COV2.S vaccine versus placebo. These receptors were obtained from a person aged 18-65 years who received the Ad26.COV2.S COVID-19 vaccine or a placebo.

This clone has just one count. The genes are TRBV5-6 and TRBJ2-3, with D possibly TRBD1 on 6 matching bases. This CDR3 has 16 amino acids. V was shortened by 0 bases and J by 4 bases, with 15 bases between the two germline ends. Germline V lookup: CDR1 SGHDT, CDR2 YYEEEE. The CDR3 sequence: CASSLGPDRRSDTQYF. CDR3 DNA sequence: TGTGCCAGCAGCTTGGGGCCCGACAGGCGATCAGATACGCAGTATTTT.

The sample holds one count of this clone. The chain joins TRBV4-3 to TRBJ1-1, with D uncertain. CDR3 length: 14 amino acids. Germline V lookup: CDR1 LGHNA, CDR2 YSLEER. V was trimmed by 1 base and J by 5 bases, leaving 11 bases between them. The CDR3 nucleotides are TGCGCCAGCAGCCAAGTAGTACAGAGGACTGAAGCTTTCTTT. Protein product: CASSQVVQRTEAFF.

The chain joins TRBV6-5 to TRBJ2-5; the D call may be TRBD1 or TRBD2 (5 bases each). Germline V lookup: CDR1 MNHEY, CDR2 SVGAGI. The germline V and J ends were trimmed by 6 bases and 1 base, with 15 bases remaining between them. This CDR3 comprises 15 residues. CDR3 in DNA: TGTGCCAGCAGCCTCCTACGGGGACCCCAAGAGACCCAGTACTTC. Encoded protein: CASSLLRGPQETQYF.

V is TRBV7-3 and J is TRBJ2-1; 13 nucleotides align to TRBD2. Germline lookup yields CDR1 SGHTA and CDR2 FQGTGA. The V gene end was trimmed by 5 bases and the J gene end by 4 bases; junction bases not matched to a gene: 14. This CDR3 region has 19 residues. The CDR3 protein is CASSLLPTSGRRGYNEQFF. The CDR3 region has the DNA TGTGCCAGCAGCCTCCTCCCGACTAGCGGGAGGCGGGGATACAATGAGCAGTTCTTC.

The V and J genes are TRBV3-1 (or the pseudogene TRBV3-2) and TRBJ1-1; weak D call: TRBD1 (6 bases). This CDR3 has 16 amino acids. Germline CDR1 LGHDT, CDR2 YNNKEL (reference sequence). V was pared by 0 bases and J by 5 bases, with 16 bases between. Written as DNA, the CDR3 is TGTGCCAGCAGCCAAGAGGTGGGCAGGGGCGGAACTGAAGCTTTCTTT. This sequence encodes CASSQEVGRGGTEAFF.

The CDR3 here is CASSDGGWYGYTF. CDR3 bases: TGTGCCAGCAGCGACGGGGGATGGTATGGCTACACCTTC. V gene TRBV6-5 combines with J gene TRBJ1-2, with TRBD1 as a possible D gene (5 bases). Germline lookup yields CDR1 MNHEY and CDR2 SVGAGI. The CDR3 length is 13 residues. Deletions cut 6 bases from V and 5 bases from J, with 13 bases between.

CDR3 region: CASSLFGSPLHF. CDR3 in DNA: TGTGCCAGCAGTTTATTTGGTTCACCCCTCCACTTT. The chain uses TRBV27 and TRBJ1-6; D unclear. V lost 1 base, J lost 9 bases, and 4 bases lay in between. This CDR3 comprises 12 residues. From germline, CDR1 is MNHEY and CDR2 SMNVEV (reference sequence).

The chain carries TRBV27 and TRBJ2-7; possibly TRBD1 or TRBD2 for D (6 bases each). The germline V gene has CDR1 MNHEY and CDR2 SMNVEV (reference sequence). V lost 4 bases and J 4 bases, leaving 11 bases between the germline ends. CDR3 length equals 13 residues. The DNA for the CDR3 is TGTGCCAGCAGTTCAACGGGGGCATACGAGCAGTACTTC. The encoded protein is CASSSTGAYEQYF.

The chain joins TRBV6-6 to TRBJ2-2; 9 bases match TRBD2. Germline lookup yields CDR1 MNHNY and CDR2 SVGAGI (reference sequence). V lost 5 bases to trimming and J lost 1 base; unmatched junction nucleotides: 11. This CDR3 comprises 18 residues. The CDR3 sequence is CASSPLAGARRNTGELFF. The CDR3 DNA reads TGTGCCAGCAGTCCCTTAGCGGGGGCAAGACGGAACACCGGGGAGCTGTTTTTT.

CDR3 sequence (DNA): TGTGCCACGAGGGGCCGAATTACTAACGGGGAGCTGTTTTTT. This gives the protein CATRGRITNGELFF. The chain joins TRBV28 to TRBJ2-2; either TRBD1 or TRBD2 may fit D (5 bases each). Germline V CDR1 and CDR2: MDHEN, SYDVKM. V lost 10 bases, J lost 7 bases, and 19 bases lay in between. This CDR3 is 14 amino acids long.

V and J are TRBV7-2 and TRBJ2-1, with a possible D match to TRBD2 (6 bases). Germline V gene data show CDR1 as SGHTA and CDR2 as FQGNSA. Trimming took off 4 bases at V and 4 bases at J, with 17 bases between the two ends. The length of the CDR3 is 16 residues. The CDR3 region is CASSYGSGGAYNEQFF. The DNA for the CDR3 is TGTGCCAGCAGCTACGGTTCTGGAGGGGCTTACAATGAGCAGTTCTTC.

The chain carries TRBV27 and TRBJ2-1, with 8 bases lining up with TRBD1. The CDR3 is 13 residues long. Germline lookup yields CDR1 MNHEY and CDR2 SMNVEV (reference sequence). The ends lost 8 bases at V and 4 bases at J; junction bases unmatched: 4. The CDR3 sequence: CASQQGAYNEQFF. DNA for the CDR3: TGTGCCAGCCAGCAGGGGGCTTACAATGAGCAGTTCTTC.

The J gene is TRBJ1-6, the V gene TRBV7-2; D unclear. The V and J ends lost 1 base and 7 bases respectively, with 11 bases between them. CDR1 and CDR2 (germline): SGHTA, FQGNSA. This CDR3 comprises 15 residues. The CDR3 DNA reads as TGTGCCAGCAGCTTAGTTGACGGACTAAATTCACCCCTCCACTTT. Residues: CASSLVDGLNSPLHF.